The sequence of this TCR beta chain was determined in a study of cytomegalovirus exposure and HLA in healthy donors. Study results and caveats: Investigators reported approximately 150 TCR beta chains as tied to cytomegalovirus. Earlier analysis found most TCR beta V segments productive about 87% or about 30% of the time. As a later analysis revealed, most CMV-associated TCR beta chains appeared HLA-restricted.

PCR primers comprised 60 Vbeta and 13 Jbeta primers. Some clones are missing from TCRdb's copy, which holds only in-frame ones; the method was immunoSEQ multiplex PCR. The table lists roughly 79,000 clones, around 70% of them singletons. Germline V CDR1 and CDR2: SGHNT, YENEEA. The CDR3 loop spans 15 amino acids. V trimming: 0 bases; J trimming: 8 bases; junction bases outside the gene matches: 9. As concerns this clone: Its specificity is not known.

The sequenced sample was PBMCs. This sequence was found in a woman aged 45 to 65 in good health and CMV-seropositive. V is TRBV11-3 and J is TRBJ1-2, with 7 bases matching TRBD1. The CDR3 region is CASSLDKDRPLGYTF. CDR3 DNA sequence: TGTGCCAGCAGCTTAGATAAGGACAGGCCTTTAGGCTACACCTTC.